Listed below are T cell receptor beta chains from one sample, sequenced in a study of glioma-infiltrating T cells after dendritic cell vaccination. Sequencing used immunoSEQ multiplex PCR; TCRdb keeps in-frame clones, though not all of them. The table records about 46,000 clones, around 91% of them present only once. The sequenced sample was blood, obtained after dendritic cell vaccination. Receptors originate from a human donor with glioblastoma. CDR3s include the opening cysteine and the closing phenylalanine or tryptophan. Rows may omit the clone size; those that give it use once, few, many or a size class.

j_gene,abundance,v_gene,CDR3aa
TRBJ1-1,once,TRBV6-5,CARPGQRSTEAFF
TRBJ2-1,-,TRBV9,CASSASGRTNNEQFF
TRBJ2-7,-,TRBV9,CASSERQADEQYF
TRBJ2-7,-,TRBV7-2,CASSLGGVGEQYF
TRBJ2-7,-,TRBV9,CASSPGTRNFYEQYF
TRBJ1-1,-,TRBV9,CASSATGGNTEAFF
TRBJ1-4,medium-sized,TRBV2,CASSDQGWAEKLFF
TRBJ1-2,-,TRBV4-3,CASSQDSNWGRNGYTF
TRBJ2-7,-,TRBV7-2,CASSTQGTTSYEQYF
TRBJ2-7,once,TRBV7-9,CASSRGTSGYYEQYF
TRBJ2-1,-,TRBV5-4,CASSLKLAGVNEQFF
TRBJ2-2,-,TRBV28,CASRGRVLLLPGELFF
TRBJ1-2,-,TRBV2,CASADVQGLYGYTF
TRBJ2-2,-,TRBV5-4,CASSGGRAAGELFF
TRBJ1-2,-,TRBV6-5,CASSTSESNYGYTF
TRBJ2-1,once,TRBV19,CASSIRPAAYNEQFF
TRBJ1-1,-,TRBV27,CASSLGQEAFF
TRBJ2-7,-,TRBV18,CASSDKQGAYEQYF
TRBJ2-2,-,TRBV4-1,CASSQAGLGTKGELFF
TRBJ2-3,-,TRBV19,CASSIQLAVITDTQYF
TRBJ2-2,-,TRBV19,CASSFSSGRSTGELFF
TRBJ2-7,-,TRBV9,CASSLRRAGGEQYF
TRBJ2-7,few,TRBV2,CASSLTTGRASEQYF
TRBJ1-1,-,TRBV25-1,CASSHTGLTEAFF